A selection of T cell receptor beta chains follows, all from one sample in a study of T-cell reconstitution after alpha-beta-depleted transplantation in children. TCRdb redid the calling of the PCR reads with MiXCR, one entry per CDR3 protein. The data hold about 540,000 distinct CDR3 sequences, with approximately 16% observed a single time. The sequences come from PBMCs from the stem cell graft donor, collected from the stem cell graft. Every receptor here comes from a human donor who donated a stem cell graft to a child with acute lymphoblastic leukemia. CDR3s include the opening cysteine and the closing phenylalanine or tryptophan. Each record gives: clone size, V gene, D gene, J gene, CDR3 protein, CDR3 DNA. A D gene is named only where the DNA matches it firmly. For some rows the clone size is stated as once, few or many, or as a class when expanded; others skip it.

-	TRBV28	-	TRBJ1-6	CASSFLNPENSPLHF	TGTGCCAGCAGTTTTCTAAATCCGGAGAATTCACCCCTCCACTTT
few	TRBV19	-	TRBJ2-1	CASSISFEQFF	TGTGCCAGTAGTATTTCCTTTGAGCAGTTCTTC
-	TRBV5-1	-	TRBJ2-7	CASSFAGGTYEQYF	TGCGCCAGCAGCTTTGCAGGGGGGACTTACGAGCAGTACTTC
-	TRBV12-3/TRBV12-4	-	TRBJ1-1	CASRSDSQGGTEAFF	TGTGCCAGCAGATCCGACAGCCAGGGCGGCACTGAAGCTTTCTTT
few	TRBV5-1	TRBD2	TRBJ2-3	CASSLPRLADTDTQYF	TGCGCCAGCAGCTTGCCCAGACTAGCGGACACAGATACGCAGTATTTT
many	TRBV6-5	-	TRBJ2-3	CASSDSTDTQYF	TGTGCCAGCAGCGATAGCACAGATACGCAGTATTTT
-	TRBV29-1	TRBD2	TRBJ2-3	CSVDAIGLATDTQYF	TGCAGCGTTGATGCAATCGGACTAGCCACAGATACGCAGTATTTT
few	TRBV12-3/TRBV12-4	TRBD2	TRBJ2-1	CASSHTSGIYNEQFF	TGTGCCAGCAGCCATACTAGCGGGATCTACAATGAGCAGTTCTTC
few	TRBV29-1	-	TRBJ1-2	CSVRQVLSYGYTF	TGCAGCGTCCGACAAGTTCTCAGCTATGGCTACACCTTC
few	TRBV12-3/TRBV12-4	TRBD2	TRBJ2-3	CASSTGLAVSTDTQYF	TGTGCCAGCAGTACGGGACTAGCGGTTAGCACAGATACGCAGTATTTT
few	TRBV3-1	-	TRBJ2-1	CASSPGSVLNNEQFF	TGTGCCAGCAGCCCAGGGAGCGTGTTAAACAATGAGCAGTTCTTC
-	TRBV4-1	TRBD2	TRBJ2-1	CASSQVSASGDEQFF	TGCGCCAGCAGCCAAGTTTCGGCTAGCGGCGATGAGCAGTTCTTC
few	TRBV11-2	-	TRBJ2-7	CASSPGGPEQYF	TGTGCCAGCAGCCCCGGGGGGCCCGAGCAGTACTTC
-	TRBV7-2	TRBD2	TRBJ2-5	CASSPREWGETQYF	TGTGCCAGCAGCCCGCGGGAGTGGGGAGAGACCCAGTACTTC
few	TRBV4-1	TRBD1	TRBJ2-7	CASSLAATGAAEQYF	TGCGCCAGCAGCCTGGCCGCGACAGGGGCTGCCGAGCAGTACTTC
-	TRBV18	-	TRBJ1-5	CASSEKRAQPQHF	TGTGCCAGCTCGGAAAAGAGGGCTCAGCCCCAGCATTTT
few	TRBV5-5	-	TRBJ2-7	CASSLGGPYTSEQYF	TGTGCCAGCAGCTTGGGTGGACCCTATACGTCCGAGCAGTACTTC
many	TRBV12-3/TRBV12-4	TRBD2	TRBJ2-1	CASRPQTSGTYNEQFF	TGTGCCAGCAGGCCTCAGACTAGCGGCACTTACAATGAGCAGTTCTTC
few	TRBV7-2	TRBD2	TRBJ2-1	CASSLFSGNHNEQFF	TGTGCCAGCAGCCTTTTCAGCGGGAACCACAATGAGCAGTTCTTC
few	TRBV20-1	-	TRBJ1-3	CSAERTANSGNTIYF	TGCAGTGCTGAGAGGACAGCCAACTCTGGAAACACCATATATTTT
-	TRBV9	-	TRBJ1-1	CASSVESAWSRDTEAFF	TGTGCCAGCAGCGTAGAGAGTGCGTGGAGCAGGGACACTGAAGCTTTCTTT
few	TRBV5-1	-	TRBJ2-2	CASSFFDSLNTGELFF	TGCGCCAGCAGTTTCTTCGACAGCTTGAACACCGGGGAGCTGTTTTTT
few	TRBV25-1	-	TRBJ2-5	CASSEFPRETQYF	TGTGCCAGCAGTGAATTTCCGCGGGAGACCCAGTACTTC
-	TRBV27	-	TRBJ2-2	CASSFWYRHQNTGELFF	TGTGCCAGCAGTTTTTGGTATAGGCATCAGAACACCGGGGAGCTGTTTTTT